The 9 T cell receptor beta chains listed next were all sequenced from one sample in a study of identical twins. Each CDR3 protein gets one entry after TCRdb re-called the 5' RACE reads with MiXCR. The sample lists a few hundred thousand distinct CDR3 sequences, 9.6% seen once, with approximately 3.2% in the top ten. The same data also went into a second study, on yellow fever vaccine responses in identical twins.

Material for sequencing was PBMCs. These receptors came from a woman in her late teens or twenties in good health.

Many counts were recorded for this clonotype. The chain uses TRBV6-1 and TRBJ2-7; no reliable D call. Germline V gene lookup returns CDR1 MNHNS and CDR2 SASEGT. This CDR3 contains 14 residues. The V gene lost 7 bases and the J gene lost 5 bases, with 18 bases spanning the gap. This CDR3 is CASTFASGRDEQYF. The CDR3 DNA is TGTGCCAGCACCTTCGCGTCTGGAAGGGACGAGCAGTACTTC.

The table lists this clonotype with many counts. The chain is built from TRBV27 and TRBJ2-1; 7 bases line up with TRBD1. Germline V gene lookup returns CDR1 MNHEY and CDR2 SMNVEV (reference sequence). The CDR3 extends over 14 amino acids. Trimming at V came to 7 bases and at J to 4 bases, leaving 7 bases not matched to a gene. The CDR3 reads CASKQDRVYNEQFF. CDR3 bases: TGTGCCAGCAAACAAGACAGGGTTTACAATGAGCAGTTCTTC.

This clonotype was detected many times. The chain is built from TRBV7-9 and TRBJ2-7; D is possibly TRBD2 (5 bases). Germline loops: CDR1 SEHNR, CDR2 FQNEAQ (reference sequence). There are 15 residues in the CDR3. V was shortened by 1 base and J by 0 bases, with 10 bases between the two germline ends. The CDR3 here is CASSLVPTNSYEQYF. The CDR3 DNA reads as TGTGCCAGCAGCTTAGTTCCGACTAACTCCTACGAGCAGTACTTC.

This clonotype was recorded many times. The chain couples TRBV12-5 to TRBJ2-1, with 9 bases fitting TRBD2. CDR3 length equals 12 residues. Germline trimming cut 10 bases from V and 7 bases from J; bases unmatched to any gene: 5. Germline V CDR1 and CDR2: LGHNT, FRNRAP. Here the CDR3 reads CAIASGKNEQFF. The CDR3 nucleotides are TGTGCTATTGCTAGCGGGAAGAATGAGCAGTTCTTC.

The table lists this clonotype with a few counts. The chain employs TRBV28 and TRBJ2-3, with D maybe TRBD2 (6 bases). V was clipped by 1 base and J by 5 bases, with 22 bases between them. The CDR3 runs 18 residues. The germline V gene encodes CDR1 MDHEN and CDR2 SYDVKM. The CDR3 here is CASSLLMWRGPTQDTQYF. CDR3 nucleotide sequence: TGTGCCAGCAGTTTATTGATGTGGAGGGGACCCACACAAGATACGCAGTATTTT.

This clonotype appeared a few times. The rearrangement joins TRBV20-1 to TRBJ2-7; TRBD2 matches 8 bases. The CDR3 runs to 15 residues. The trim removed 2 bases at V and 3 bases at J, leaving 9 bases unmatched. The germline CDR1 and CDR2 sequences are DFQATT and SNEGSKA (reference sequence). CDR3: CSARRTGSGGYEQYF. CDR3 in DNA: TGCAGTGCTAGACGCACAGGGAGCGGGGGCTACGAGCAGTACTTC.

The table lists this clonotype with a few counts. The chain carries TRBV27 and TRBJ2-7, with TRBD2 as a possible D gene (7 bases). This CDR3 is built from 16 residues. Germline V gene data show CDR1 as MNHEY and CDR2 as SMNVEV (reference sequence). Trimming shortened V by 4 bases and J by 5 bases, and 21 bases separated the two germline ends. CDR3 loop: CASSSPSLAAGDEQYF. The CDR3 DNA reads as TGTGCCAGCAGTTCCCCTAGTCTAGCGGCAGGGGACGAGCAGTACTTC.

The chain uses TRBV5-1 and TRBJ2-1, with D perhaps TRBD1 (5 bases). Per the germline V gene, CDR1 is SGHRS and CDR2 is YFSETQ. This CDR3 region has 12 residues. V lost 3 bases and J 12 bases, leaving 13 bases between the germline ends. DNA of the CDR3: TGCGCCAGCAGCTCGCAGGGTTTGGGGCAGTTCTTC. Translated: CASSSQGLGQFF.

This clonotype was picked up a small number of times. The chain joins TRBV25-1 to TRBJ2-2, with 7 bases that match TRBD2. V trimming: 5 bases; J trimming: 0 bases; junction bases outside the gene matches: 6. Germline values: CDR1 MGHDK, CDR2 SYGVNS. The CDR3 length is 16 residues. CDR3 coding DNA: TGTGCCAGCAGTTCTACTAGCGACCCGAACACCGGGGAGCTGTTTTTT. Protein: CASSSTSDPNTGELFF.